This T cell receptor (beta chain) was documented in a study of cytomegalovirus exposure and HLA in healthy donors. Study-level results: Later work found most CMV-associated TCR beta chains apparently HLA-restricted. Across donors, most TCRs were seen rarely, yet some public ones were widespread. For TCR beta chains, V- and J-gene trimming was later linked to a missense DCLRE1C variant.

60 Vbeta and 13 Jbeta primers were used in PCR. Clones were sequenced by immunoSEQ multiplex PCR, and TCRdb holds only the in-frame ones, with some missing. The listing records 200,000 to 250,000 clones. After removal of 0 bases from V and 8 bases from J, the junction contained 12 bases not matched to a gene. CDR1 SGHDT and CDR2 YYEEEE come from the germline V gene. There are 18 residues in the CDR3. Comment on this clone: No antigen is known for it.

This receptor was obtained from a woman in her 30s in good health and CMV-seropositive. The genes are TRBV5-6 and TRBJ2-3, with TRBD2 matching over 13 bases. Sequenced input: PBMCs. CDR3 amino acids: CASSLGQRGLAGSGTQYF. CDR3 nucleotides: TGTGCCAGCAGCTTGGGTCAGCGGGGACTAGCGGGATCCGGTACGCAGTATTTT.